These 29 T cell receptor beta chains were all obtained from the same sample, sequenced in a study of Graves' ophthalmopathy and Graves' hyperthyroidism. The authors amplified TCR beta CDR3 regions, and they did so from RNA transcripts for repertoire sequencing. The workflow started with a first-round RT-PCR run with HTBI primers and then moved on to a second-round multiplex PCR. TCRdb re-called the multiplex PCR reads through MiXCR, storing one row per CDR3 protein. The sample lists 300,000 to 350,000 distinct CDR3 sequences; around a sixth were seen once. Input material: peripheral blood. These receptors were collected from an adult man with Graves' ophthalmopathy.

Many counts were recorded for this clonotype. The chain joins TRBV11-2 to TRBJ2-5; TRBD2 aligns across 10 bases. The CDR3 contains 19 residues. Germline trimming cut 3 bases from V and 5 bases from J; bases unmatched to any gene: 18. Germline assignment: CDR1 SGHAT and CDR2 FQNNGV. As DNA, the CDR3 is TGTGCCAGCAGCTTCCCTCAAGCGGGAGGGCTAATTAGTAGGGAGACCCAGTACTTC. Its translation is CASSFPQAGGLISRETQYF. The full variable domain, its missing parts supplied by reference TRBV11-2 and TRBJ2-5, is EAGVAQSPRYKIIEKRQSVAFWCNPISGHATLYWYQQILGQGPKLLIQFQNNGVVDDSQLPKDRFSAERLKGVDSTLKIQPAKLEDSAVYLCASSFPQAGGLISRETQYFGPGTRLLVL.

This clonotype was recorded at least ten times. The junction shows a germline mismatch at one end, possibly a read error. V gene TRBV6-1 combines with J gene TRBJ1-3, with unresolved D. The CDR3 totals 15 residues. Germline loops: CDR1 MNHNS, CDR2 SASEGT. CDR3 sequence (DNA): TGTGCCAGCAGTCCGACAAGAACCTCTAGAAACACCATATATTTT. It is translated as CASSPTRTSRNTIYF.

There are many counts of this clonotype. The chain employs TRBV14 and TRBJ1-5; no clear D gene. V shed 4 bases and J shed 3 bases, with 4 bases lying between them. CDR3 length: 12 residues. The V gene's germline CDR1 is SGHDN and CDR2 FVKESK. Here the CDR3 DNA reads TGTGCCAGCAGCCGCCCCAATCAGCCCCAGCATTTT. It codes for CASSRPNQPQHF.

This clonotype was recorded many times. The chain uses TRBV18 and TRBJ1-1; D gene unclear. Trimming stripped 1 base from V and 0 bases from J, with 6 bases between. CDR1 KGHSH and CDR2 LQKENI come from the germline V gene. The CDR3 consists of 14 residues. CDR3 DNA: TGTGCCAGCTCACCACAGCGACTGAACACTGAAGCTTTCTTT. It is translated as CASSPQRLNTEAFF.

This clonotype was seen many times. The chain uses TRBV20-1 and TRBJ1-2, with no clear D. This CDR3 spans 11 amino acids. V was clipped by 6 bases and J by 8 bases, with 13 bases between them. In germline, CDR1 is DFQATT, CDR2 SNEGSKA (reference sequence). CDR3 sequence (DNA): TGCAGTGCCAAGACGGAAGACGGCTACACCTTC. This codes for CSAKTEDGYTF.

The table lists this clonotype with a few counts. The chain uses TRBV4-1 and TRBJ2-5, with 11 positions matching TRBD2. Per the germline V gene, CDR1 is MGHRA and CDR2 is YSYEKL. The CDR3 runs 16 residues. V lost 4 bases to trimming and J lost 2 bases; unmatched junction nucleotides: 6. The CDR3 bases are TGCGCCAGCAGCCGAGGGGGGACTAGCGGACAAGAGACCCAGTACTTC. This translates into CASSRGGTSGQETQYF.

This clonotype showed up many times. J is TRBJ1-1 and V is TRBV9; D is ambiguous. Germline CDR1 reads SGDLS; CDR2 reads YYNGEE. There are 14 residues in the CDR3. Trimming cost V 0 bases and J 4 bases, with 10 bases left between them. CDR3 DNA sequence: TGTGCCAGCAGCGTAGATCGTCTGGGCACTGAAGCTTTCTTT. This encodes CASSVDRLGTEAFF.

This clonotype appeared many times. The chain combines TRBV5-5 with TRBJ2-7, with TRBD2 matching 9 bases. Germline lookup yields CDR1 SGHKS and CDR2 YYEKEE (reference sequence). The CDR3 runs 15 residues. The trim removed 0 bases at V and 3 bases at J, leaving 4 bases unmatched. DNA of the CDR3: TGTGCCAGCAGCTTGGGTCCTAGCGGGAACTACGAGCAGTACTTC. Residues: CASSLGPSGNYEQYF.

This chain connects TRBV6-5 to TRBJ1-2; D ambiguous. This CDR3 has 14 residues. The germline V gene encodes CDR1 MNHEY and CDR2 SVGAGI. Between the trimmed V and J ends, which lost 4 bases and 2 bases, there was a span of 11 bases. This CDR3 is CASSFQDVNYGYTF. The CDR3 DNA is TGTGCCAGCAGTTTCCAGGACGTAAACTATGGCTACACCTTC.

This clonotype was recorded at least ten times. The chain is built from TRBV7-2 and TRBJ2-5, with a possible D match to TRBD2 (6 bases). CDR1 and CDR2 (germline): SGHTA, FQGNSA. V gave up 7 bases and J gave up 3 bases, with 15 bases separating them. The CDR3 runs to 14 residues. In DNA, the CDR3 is TGTGCCAGCAACGGACGGGGGATCAAAGAGACCCAGTACTTC. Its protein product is CASNGRGIKETQYF.

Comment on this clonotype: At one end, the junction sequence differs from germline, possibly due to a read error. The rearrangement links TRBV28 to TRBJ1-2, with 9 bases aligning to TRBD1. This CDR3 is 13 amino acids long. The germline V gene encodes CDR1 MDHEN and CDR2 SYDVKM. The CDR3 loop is CASRVQGAGGYNF. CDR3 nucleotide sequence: TGTGCCAGCAGAGTACAGGGGGCCGGTGGCTACAACTTC.

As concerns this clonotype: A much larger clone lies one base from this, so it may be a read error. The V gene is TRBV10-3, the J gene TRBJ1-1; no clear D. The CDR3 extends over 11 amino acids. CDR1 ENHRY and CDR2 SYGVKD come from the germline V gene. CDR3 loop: CAIMSNTEASF. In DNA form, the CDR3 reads TGTGCCATCATGAGTAACACTGAAGCTTCCTTT.

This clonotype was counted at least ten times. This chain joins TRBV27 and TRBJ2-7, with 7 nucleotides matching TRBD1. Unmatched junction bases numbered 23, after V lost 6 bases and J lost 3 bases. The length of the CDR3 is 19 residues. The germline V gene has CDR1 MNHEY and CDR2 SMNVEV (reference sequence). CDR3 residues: CASRVTAVLDRARLYEQYF. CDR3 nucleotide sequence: TGTGCCAGCAGAGTCACCGCCGTATTAGACAGGGCCCGCCTCTACGAGCAGTACTTC.

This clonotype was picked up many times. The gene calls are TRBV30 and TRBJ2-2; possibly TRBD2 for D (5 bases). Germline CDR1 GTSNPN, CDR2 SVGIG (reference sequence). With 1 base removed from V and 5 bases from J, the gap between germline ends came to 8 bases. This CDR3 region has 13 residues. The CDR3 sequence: CAWSARRTGELFF. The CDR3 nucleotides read TGTGCCTGGAGTGCTCGGAGGACCGGGGAGCTGTTTTTT. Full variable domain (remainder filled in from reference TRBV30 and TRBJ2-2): SQTIHQWPATLVQPVGSPLSLECTVEGTSNPNLYWYRQAAGRGLQLLFYSVGIGQISSEVPQNLSASRPQDRQFILSSKKLLLSDSGFYLCAWSARRTGELFFGEGSRLTVL.

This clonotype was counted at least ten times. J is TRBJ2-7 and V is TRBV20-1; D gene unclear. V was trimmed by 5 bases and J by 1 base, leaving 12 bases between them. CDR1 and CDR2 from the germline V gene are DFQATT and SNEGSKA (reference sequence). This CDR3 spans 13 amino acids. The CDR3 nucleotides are TGCAGTGCTGTATACAAGCGATCCTACGAGCAGTACTTC. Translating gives CSAVYKRSYEQYF.

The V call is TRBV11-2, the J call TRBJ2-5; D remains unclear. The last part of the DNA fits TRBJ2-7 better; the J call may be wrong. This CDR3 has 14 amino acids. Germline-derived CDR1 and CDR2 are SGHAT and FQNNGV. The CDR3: CASKLVGPSYEQYF. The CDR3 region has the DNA TGTGCCAGCAAGCTGGTCGGGCCTTCCTACGAGCAGTACTTC.

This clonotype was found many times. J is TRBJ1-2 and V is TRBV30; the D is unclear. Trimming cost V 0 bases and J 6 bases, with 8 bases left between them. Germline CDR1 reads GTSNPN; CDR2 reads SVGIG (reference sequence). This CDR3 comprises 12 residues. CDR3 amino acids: CAWSVVSDGYTF. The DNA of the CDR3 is TGTGCCTGGAGTGTAGTCTCTGATGGCTACACCTTC.

CDR3 protein: CASSLGPGRVPNQPQHF. Written as DNA, the CDR3 is TGTGCCAGCAGTTTAGGTCCCGGCAGGGTCCCCAATCAGCCCCAGCATTTT. The chain links TRBV28 to TRBJ1-5; D is possibly TRBD1 (5 bases). The V end lost 2 bases, the J end lost 3 bases, and 17 bases lay between the germline ends. The CDR3 is 17 residues long. The germline V gene encodes CDR1 MDHEN and CDR2 SYDVKM.

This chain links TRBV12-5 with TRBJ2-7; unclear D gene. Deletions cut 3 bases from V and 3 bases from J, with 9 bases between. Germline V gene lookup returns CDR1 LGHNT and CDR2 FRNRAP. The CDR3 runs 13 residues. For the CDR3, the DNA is TGTGCTAGTGGTTTCCATGCCGACTACGAGCAGTACTTC. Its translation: CASGFHADYEQYF.

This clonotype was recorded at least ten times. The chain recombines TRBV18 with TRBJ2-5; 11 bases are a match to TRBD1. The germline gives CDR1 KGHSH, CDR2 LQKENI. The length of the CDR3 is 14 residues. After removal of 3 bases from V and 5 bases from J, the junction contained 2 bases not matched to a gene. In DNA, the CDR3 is TGTGCCAGCTCACCGGGACAGGGGGATGAGACCCAGTACTTC. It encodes CASSPGQGDETQYF.

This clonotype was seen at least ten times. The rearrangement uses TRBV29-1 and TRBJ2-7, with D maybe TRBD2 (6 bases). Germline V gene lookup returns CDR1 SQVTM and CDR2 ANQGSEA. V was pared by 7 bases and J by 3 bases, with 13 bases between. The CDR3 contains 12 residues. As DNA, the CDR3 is TGCAGCGCAGCTAGCGTACTCTACGAGCAGTACTTC. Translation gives CSAASVLYEQYF.

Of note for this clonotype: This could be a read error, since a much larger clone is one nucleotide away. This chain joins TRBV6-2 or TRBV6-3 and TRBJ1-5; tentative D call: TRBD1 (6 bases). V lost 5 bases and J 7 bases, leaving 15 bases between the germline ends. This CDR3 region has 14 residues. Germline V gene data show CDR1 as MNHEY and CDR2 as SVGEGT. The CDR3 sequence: CASSEVGAVQPQHF. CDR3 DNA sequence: TGTGCCAGCAGTGAGGTGGGGGCTGTGCAGCCCCAGCATTTT.

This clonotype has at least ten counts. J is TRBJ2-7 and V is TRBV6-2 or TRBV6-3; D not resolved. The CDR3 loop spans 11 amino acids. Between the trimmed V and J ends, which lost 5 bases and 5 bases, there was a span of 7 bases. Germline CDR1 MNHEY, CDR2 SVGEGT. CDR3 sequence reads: CASSTPHEQYF. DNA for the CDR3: TGTGCCAGCAGTACACCCCACGAGCAGTACTTC.

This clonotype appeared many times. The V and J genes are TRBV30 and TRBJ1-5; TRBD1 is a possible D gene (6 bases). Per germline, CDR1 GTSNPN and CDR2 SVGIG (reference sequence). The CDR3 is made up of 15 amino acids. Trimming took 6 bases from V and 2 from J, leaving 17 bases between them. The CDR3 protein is CACQTGGAGNQPQHF. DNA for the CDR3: TGTGCCTGCCAAACGGGGGGCGCCGGCAATCAGCCCCAGCATTTT.

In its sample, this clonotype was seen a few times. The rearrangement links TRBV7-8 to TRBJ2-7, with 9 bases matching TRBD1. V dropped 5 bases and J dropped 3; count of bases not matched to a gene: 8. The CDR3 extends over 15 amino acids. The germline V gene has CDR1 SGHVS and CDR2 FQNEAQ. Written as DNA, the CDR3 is TGTGCCAGCAGCCCCCGCCGGACAGGGGTCTACGAGCAGTACTTC. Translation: CASSPRRTGVYEQYF.

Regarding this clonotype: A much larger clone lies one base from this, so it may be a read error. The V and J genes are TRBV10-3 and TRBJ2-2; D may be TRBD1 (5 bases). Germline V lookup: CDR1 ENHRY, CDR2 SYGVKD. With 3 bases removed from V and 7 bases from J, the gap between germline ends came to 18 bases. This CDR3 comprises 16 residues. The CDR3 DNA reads TGTGCCATCAGTGAATGGCATGGCCAGGGCAACGGGGAGCTGTTTTTT. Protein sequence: CAISEWHGQGNGELFF.

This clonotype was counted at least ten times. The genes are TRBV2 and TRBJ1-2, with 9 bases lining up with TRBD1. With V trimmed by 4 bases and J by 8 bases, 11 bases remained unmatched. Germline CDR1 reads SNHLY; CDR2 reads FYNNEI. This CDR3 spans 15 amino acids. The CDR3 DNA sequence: TGTGCCAGCAGTGGACAGGACAGGGGTACGACCGGCTACACCTTC. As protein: CASSGQDRGTTGYTF.

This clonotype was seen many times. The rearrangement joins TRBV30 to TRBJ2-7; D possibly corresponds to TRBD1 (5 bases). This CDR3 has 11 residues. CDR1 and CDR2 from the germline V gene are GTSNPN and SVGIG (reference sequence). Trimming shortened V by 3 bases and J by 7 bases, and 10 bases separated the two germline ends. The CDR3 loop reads CAWRDGHEQYF. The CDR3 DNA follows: TGTGCCTGGAGAGACGGACATGAGCAGTACTTC.

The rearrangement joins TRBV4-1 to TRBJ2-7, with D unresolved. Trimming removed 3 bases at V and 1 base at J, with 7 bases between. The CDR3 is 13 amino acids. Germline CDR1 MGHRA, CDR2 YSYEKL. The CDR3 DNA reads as TGCGCCAGCAGCCATCGAAGATCCTACGAGCAGTACTTC. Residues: CASSHRRSYEQYF.